The 5 T cell receptor beta chains given below trace back to one sample, sequenced in a study of cytomegalovirus exposure and HLA in healthy donors. PCR involved 60 Vbeta and 13 Jbeta primers. The assay was immunoSEQ multiplex PCR, and TCRdb's table has in-frame clones only and misses some. The data contain roughly 150,000 clones, roughly four fifths of them singletons. What was sequenced was PBMCs. The receptors derive from a woman aged 35 to 49 in good health and CMV-seronegative.

CDR3 sequence: CAAGDSGGGYEQYF. The CDR3 DNA follows: TGCGCCGCCGGAGACTCGGGGGGCGGGTACGAGCAGTACTTC. V is TRBV10-1 and J is TRBJ2-7, with D possibly TRBD2 on 7 matching bases. The germline V and J ends were trimmed by 11 bases and 4 bases, with 21 bases remaining between them. This CDR3 contains 14 residues. The V gene's germline CDR1 is WNHNN and CDR2 SYGVQD (reference sequence).

This clone was seen more than once but under ten times. CDR3 protein: CASSLAGSAETQYF. CDR3 DNA: TGCGCCAGCAGCTTGGCAGGGTCCGCAGAGACCCAGTACTTC. This sequence joins TRBV5-1 and TRBJ2-5; a possible D gene is TRBD1 (5 bases). The length of the CDR3 is 14 residues. V was cut by 0 bases and J by 4 bases, with 10 bases left in between. The V gene's germline CDR1 is SGHRS and CDR2 YFSETQ.

This clone came up many times. The chain links TRBV6-1 to TRBJ1-1, with TRBD1 as a possible D gene (6 bases). Trimming removed 5 bases from V and 5 bases from J, with 15 bases in between. The CDR3 covers 14 residues. Germline V gives CDR1 MNHNS, CDR2 SASEGT. DNA of the CDR3: TGTGCCAGCAGTCCTGGGTTTCAGGGGACTGAAGCTTTCTTT. Translating it yields CASSPGFQGTEAFF.

This clone was counted only a few times. The J gene is TRBJ2-7, the V gene TRBV6-1; D might be TRBD2 (6 bases). The CDR3 is 14 residues long. Trimming stripped 3 bases from V and 2 bases from J, with 11 bases between. CDR1 MNHNS and CDR2 SASEGT come from the germline V gene. This chain's CDR3 is CASSEGGITYEQYF. CDR3 in DNA: TGTGCCAGCAGTGAGGGCGGGATCACCTACGAGCAGTACTTC.

J is TRBJ1-5 and V is TRBV2; 8 bases match TRBD1. The CDR3 consists of 14 residues. The V segment lost 8 bases and the J segment 6 bases; nucleotides outside the gene matches: 9. The germline gives CDR1 SNHLY, CDR2 FYNNEI. DNA of the CDR3: TGTGCCAGCGGACCCAGGGGGCTTGGTCAGCCCCAGCATTTT. Residues: CASGPRGLGQPQHF. The complete variable domain, with remaining parts taken from reference TRBV2 and TRBJ1-5, reads EPEVTQTPSHQVTQMGQEVILRCVPISNHLYFYWYRQILGQKVEFLVSFYNNEISEKSEIFDDQFSVERPDGSNFTLKIRSTKLEDSAMYFCASGPRGLGQPQHFGDGTRLSIL.